These 10 T cell receptor beta chains originate from one sample sequenced in a study of tumor and adjacent non-tumor tissue in lung cancer. A modified ARM-PCR protocol with three rounds of nested PCR amplified TCRbeta. TCRdb reprocessed the multiplex PCR reads via MiXCR and lists one record per CDR3 protein. The sample lists roughly 45,000 distinct CDR3 sequences; around three fifths were seen once. The template was RNA from unsorted bulk tissue. More than 3 cm separated this lung sample from the edge of the tumor. Sequenced input: distant non-tumor lung tissue. The receptor source for this set is a man aged 45-60 years with non-small cell lung cancer.

The chain joins TRBV11-1 to TRBJ2-1; D possibly corresponds to TRBD2 (6 bases). This CDR3 comprises 16 residues. V was cut by 4 bases and J by 14 bases, with 27 bases left in between. The germline CDR1 and CDR2 sequences are SGHAT and FQDESV (reference sequence). The CDR3 sequence: CASSSRGGGSYNEEFF. The DNA for the CDR3 is TGTGCCAGCAGCTCCCGGGGAGGAGGCTCCTACAATGAAGAGTTCTTC.

Only a few counts were recorded for this clonotype. It may be a read error: a sequence one base away is much more abundant. The rearrangement links TRBV10-3 to TRBJ2-1, with D perhaps TRBD2 (7 bases). The CDR3 length is 16 residues. Per germline, CDR1 ENHRY and CDR2 SYGVKD. CDR3 amino acids: CAISGGLPTDYNERFF. In DNA, the CDR3 is TGTGCCATCAGCGGGGGGCTTCCTACGGACTACAATGAGCGGTTCTTC.

Comment on this clonotype: One end of the junction varies from germline; a read error may be responsible. The chain is built from TRBV11-2 and TRBJ2-1; 11 bases agree with TRBD2. The CDR3 is made up of 16 amino acids. The V gene's germline CDR1 is SGHAT and CDR2 FQNNGV. The CDR3 DNA reads TGTGCCAGCAGCGTACTCATTGCACTAGCGGGGGATGAGCGGTTCTTC. Its translation: CASSVLIALAGDERFF.

Note on this clonotype: An end of the junction does not agree with germline; a read error may underlie this. The J gene is TRBJ2-5, the V gene TRBV29-1; no clear D gene. The CDR3 is 13 amino acids. Germline values: CDR1 SQVTM, CDR2 ANQGSEA. The CDR3 DNA reads as TGCAGTGTTGAAGTCGGCGCTCAAGAGATCCAGTACTTC. It yields the protein CSVEVGAQEIQYF. Drawing the rest from reference TRBV29-1 and TRBJ2-5, the complete variable domain is SAVISQKPSRDICQRGTSLTIQCQVDSQVTMMFWYRQQPGQSLTLIATANQGSEATYESGFVIDKFPISRPNLTFSTLTVSNMSPEDSSIYLCSVEVGAQEIQYFGPGTRLLVL.

As for this clonotype: A junction end diverges from the germline sequence, so it may reflect a read error. The J gene is TRBJ2-3, the V gene TRBV29-1; D possibly corresponds to TRBD2 (5 bases). The CDR3 sequence is 12 residues long. The V gene's germline CDR1 is SQVTM and CDR2 ANQGSEA. The CDR3 DNA is TGTAGCGCCGTACTCACCACAGATGCGCAGTATTTT. Translating it yields CSAVLTTDAQYF.

As concerns this clonotype: This may come from a read error, since a much larger clone is one base off. The chain recombines TRBV10-1 with TRBJ2-3; TRBD2 agrees at 13 bases. Germline-derived CDR1 and CDR2 are WNHNN and SYGVQD (reference sequence). J lost 5 bases, V lost 6 bases, and 5 bases had no gene match. The CDR3 runs to 15 residues. The CDR3 nucleotides are TGCGCCAGCAGCACCGGGACTAGCGGGATAGATACGCAGTATTTT. This gives the protein CASSTGTSGIDTQYF.

This chain links TRBV6-1 with TRBJ2-3; D is perhaps TRBD1 (6 bases). Matching the DNA end better, TRBJ1-5 makes the J call doubtful. Germline CDR1 MNHNS, CDR2 SASEGT. The CDR3 sequence is 16 residues long. The CDR3 coding sequence is TGTGCCAGCAGTGAAGTGCTGCGGGGAAGGACAGATACGCAGCATTTT. It translates to CASSEVLRGRTDTQHF.

Comments on this clonotype: Likely a read error: the CDR3 ends without its conserved phenylalanine or tryptophan. The chain recombines TRBV29-1 with TRBJ2-1, with 9 positions matching TRBD2. This CDR3 contains 14 residues. Per germline, CDR1 SQVTM and CDR2 ANQGSEA. CDR3 region: CSVPSGTLYNGQFL. The CDR3, as DNA: TGCAGCGTTCCTAGCGGGACCCTCTACAATGGGCAGTTCTTA.

The V and J genes are TRBV30 and TRBJ2-3; possibly TRBD2 for D (7 bases). Between the trimmed V and J ends, which lost 8 bases and 6 bases, there was a span of 15 bases. The CDR3 runs 12 residues. In germline, CDR1 is GTSNPN, CDR2 SVGIG (reference sequence). The CDR3 DNA reads as TGTGCCCAAGGGGGAGGGCCGGATACGCAGTATTTT. Protein product: CAQGGGPDTQYF.

As concerns this clonotype: One end of the junction fails to match germline, which may point to a read error. V usage is TRBV6-6 and J usage is TRBJ2-5, with D perhaps TRBD1 or TRBD2 (5 bases each). Germline V lookup: CDR1 MNHNY, CDR2 SVGAGI (reference sequence). CDR3 size: 14 residues. The CDR3 here is CTSSLGRESETQYF. DNA for the CDR3: TGTACCAGCAGTTTGGGCAGGGAGTCAGAGACCCAGTACTTC.